This T cell receptor (beta chain) was identified during a study of persistence of HIV-infected CD4 T cells. Study conclusions and caveats: TCRbeta richness was lower in CMV- and Gag-responding cells than in anti-CD3/anti-CD28-responding cells. Antigen-responding cells were enriched for degenerate expanded CDR3beta sequences.

This was the immunoSEQ version 4 assay in survey mode. Generated by immunoSEQ multiplex PCR, the TCRdb table keeps only in-frame clones and is missing some. Of about 36,000 clones detected, more than 75% appear once; the ten largest clones hold around 0.97%. Germline loops: CDR1 SGHNT, CDR2 YYREEE (reference sequence). The CDR3 has 14 residues. V lost 0 bases and J lost 0, with 4 bases in between. An overlapping HIV-1 Gag peptide pool stimulated these cells at 1 ug/peptide/mL. CD40L-negative CD69-negative CD45RO-high memory CD4+ T cells were sorted as populations depleted of antigen-responding cells. Remarks on this clone: Antigen: not known.

This rearrangement joins TRBV5-4 to TRBJ2-1; no definite D call. The TCR comes from an adult with HIV. The donor label of this sample is uncertain. The specimen was cultured CD4+ T cells from PBMCs, collected from a patient who received antiretroviral therapy. CDR3 loop: CASSLASSYNEQFF. As DNA, the CDR3 is TGTGCCAGCAGCTTGGCAAGCTCCTACAATGAGCAGTTCTTC.